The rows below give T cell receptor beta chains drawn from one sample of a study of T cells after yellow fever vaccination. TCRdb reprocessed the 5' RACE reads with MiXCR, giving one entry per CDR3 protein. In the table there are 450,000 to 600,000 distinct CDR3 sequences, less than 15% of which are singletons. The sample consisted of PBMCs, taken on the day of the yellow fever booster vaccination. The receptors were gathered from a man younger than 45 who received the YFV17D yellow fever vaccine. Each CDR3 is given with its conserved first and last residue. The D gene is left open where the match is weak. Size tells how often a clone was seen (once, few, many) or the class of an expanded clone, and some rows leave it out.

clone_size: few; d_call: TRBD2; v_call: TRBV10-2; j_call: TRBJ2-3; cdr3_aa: CASSVTAGGQDTQYF; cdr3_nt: TGCGCCAGCAGTGTGACAGCGGGAGGGCAAGATACGCAGTATTTT
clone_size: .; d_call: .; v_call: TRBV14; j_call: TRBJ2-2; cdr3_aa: CASSQQAVAGELFF; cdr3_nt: TGTGCCAGCAGCCAGCAAGCTGTGGCCGGGGAGCTGTTTTTT
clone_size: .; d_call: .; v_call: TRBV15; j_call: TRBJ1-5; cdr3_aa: CATSREFTHFYNQPQHF; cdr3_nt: TGTGCCACCAGCAGAGAATTCACACACTTCTACAATCAGCCCCAGCATTTT
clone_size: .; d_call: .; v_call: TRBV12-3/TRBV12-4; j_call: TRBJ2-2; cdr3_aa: CASSLPERPGELFF; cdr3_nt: TGTGCCAGCAGTCTGCCTGAAAGGCCCGGGGAGCTGTTTTTT
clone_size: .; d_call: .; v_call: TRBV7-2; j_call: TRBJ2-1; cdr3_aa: CASSYLGRNEQFF; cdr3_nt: TGTGCCAGCAGTTACTTAGGACGGAATGAGCAGTTCTTC
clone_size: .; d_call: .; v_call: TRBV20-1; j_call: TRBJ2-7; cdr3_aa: CSAHFAYEQYF; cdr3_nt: TGCAGTGCCCACTTTGCTTACGAGCAGTACTTC
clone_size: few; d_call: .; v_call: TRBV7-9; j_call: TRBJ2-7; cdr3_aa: CASSRRKPTGDSYEQYF; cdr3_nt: TGTGCCAGCAGCCGTAGGAAGCCGACAGGCGACTCCTACGAGCAGTACTTC
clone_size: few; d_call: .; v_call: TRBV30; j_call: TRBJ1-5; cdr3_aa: CAWSGGQRRGNQPQHF; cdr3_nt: TGTGCCTGGAGTGGGGGACAAAGGCGAGGTAATCAGCCCCAGCATTTT
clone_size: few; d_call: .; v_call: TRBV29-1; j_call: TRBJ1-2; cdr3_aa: CSVSGGRNYGYTF; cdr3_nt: TGCAGCGTCTCGGGGGGGCGCAACTATGGCTACACCTTC
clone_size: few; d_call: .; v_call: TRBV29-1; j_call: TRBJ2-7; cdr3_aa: CSVLGQGAHEQYF; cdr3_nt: TGCAGCGTTTTGGGCCAGGGCGCCCACGAGCAGTACTTC
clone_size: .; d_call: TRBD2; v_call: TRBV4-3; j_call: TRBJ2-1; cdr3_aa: CASSQGLAGSSYNEQFF; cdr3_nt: TGCGCCAGCAGCCAAGGACTAGCGGGAAGCTCCTACAATGAGCAGTTCTTC
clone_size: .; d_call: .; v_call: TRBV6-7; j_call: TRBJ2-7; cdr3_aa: CASSYTEQGSGEQYF; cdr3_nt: TGTGCCAGCAGTTACACCGAACAGGGATCGGGCGAGCAGTACTTC
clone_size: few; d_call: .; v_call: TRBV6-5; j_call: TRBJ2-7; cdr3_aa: CASKLLYEQYF; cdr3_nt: TGTGCCAGCAAGCTTCTCTACGAGCAGTACTTC
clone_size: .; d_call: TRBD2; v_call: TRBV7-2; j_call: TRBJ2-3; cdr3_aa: CASSLAGTSATDTQYF; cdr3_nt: TGTGCCAGCAGCTTAGCGGGGACTAGCGCAACAGATACGCAGTATTTT
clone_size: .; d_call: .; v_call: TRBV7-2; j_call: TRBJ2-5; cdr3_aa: CASSRGPDRQETQYF; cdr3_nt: TGTGCCAGCAGCAGAGGGCCAGATAGACAAGAGACCCAGTACTTC
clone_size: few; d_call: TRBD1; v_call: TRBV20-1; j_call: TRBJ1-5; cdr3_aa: CSAPPGQPNQPQHF; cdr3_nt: TGCAGTGCTCCTCCGGGACAGCCGAATCAGCCCCAGCATTTT
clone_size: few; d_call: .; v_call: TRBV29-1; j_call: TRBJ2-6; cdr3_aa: CSVPVSGANVLTF; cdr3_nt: TGCAGCGTCCCCGTGTCTGGGGCCAACGTCCTGACTTTC
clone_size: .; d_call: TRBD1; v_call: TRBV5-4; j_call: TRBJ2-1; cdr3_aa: CASSAGQGANEQFF; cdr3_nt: TGTGCCAGCAGCGCGGGACAGGGGGCCAATGAGCAGTTCTTC
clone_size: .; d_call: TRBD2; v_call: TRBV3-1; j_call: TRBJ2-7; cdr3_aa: CASSLTSGSFYEQYF; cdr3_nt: TGTGCCAGCAGTCTGACTAGCGGGAGTTTCTACGAGCAGTACTTC
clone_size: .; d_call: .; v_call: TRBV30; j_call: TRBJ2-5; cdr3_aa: CAWSVTMGTQYF; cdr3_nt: TGTGCCTGGAGTGTGACTATGGGGACCCAGTACTTC
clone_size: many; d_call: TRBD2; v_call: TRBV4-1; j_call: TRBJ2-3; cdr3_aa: CASSQGGVAGGATDTQYF; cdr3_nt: TGCGCCAGCAGCCAAGGTGGGGTAGCGGGAGGAGCAACAGATACGCAGTATTTT
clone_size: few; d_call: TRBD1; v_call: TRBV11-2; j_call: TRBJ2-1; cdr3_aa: CASSFRRGGDEQFF; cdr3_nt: TGTGCCAGCAGCTTCAGGAGAGGGGGCGATGAGCAGTTCTTC
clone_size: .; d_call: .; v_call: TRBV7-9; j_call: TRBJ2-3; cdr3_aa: CASSLGIGGGGTDTQYF; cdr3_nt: TGTGCCAGCAGCTTAGGGATAGGGGGAGGTGGAACAGATACGCAGTATTTT
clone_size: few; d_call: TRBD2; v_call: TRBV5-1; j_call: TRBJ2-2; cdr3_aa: CASSSSGLAPLRELFF; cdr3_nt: TGCGCCAGCAGCTCCTCGGGACTAGCGCCACTGAGGGAGCTGTTTTTT
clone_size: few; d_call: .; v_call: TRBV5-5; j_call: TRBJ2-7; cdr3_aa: CASRIEGARIYEQYF; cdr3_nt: TGTGCCAGCAGGATCGAAGGGGCGCGGATCTACGAGCAGTACTTC
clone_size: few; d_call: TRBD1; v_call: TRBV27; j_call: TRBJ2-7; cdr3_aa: CASRYGDRSFYEQYF; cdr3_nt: TGTGCCAGCAGATATGGGGACAGAAGTTTCTACGAGCAGTACTTC
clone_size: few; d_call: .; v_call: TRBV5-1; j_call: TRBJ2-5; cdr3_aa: CASRDRVAQETQYF; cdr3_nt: TGCGCCAGCAGGGATAGGGTAGCCCAAGAGACCCAGTACTTC
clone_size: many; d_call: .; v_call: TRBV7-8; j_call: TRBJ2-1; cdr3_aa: CASSLSEVLHNEQFF; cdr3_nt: TGTGCCAGCAGCCTAAGTGAGGTTCTACACAATGAGCAGTTCTTC
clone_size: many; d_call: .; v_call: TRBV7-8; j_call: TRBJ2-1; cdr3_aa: CASTPRGYYNEQFF; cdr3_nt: TGTGCCAGCACCCCACGGGGGTATTACAATGAGCAGTTCTTC
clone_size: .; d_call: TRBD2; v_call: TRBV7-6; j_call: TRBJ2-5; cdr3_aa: CASSRGVAGGLRGRETQYF; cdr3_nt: TGTGCCAGCAGCCGCGGGGTAGCGGGAGGGCTCAGGGGGCGCGAGACCCAGTACTTC
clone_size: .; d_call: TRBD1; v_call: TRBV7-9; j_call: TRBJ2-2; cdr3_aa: CASSEGQFNTGELFF; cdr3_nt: TGTGCCAGCAGCGAGGGACAGTTTAACACCGGGGAGCTGTTTTTT
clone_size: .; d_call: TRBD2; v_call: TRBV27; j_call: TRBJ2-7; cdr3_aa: CASRRPRTSGSYEQYF; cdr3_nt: TGTGCCAGCAGGAGACCCCGGACTAGCGGATCCTACGAGCAGTACTTC
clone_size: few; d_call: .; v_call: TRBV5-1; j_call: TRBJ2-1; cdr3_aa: CASAFGTSYNEQFF; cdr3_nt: TGCGCCAGCGCTTTTGGGACTTCATACAATGAGCAGTTCTTC
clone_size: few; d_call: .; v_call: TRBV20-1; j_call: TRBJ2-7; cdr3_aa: CSARDTAGYF; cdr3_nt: TGCAGTGCTAGAGATACGGCTGGGTACTTC
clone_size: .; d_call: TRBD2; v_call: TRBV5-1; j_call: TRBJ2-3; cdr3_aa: CASSLETSGADTQYF; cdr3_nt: TGCGCCAGCAGCTTGGAAACTAGCGGGGCAGATACGCAGTATTTT
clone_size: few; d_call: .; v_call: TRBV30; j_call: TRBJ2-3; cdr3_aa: CAWSVGGPTTDTQYF; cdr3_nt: TGTGCCTGGAGTGTGGGTGGGCCGACCACAGATACGCAGTATTTT
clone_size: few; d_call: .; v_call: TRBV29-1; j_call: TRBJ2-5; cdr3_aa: CSVDPGTPETQYF; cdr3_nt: TGCAGCGTTGACCCAGGGACCCCAGAGACCCAGTACTTC
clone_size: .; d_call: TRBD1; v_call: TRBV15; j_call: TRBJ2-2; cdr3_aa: CATSYRDRNTGELFF; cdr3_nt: TGTGCCACCAGCTACCGGGACAGGAACACCGGGGAGCTGTTTTTT
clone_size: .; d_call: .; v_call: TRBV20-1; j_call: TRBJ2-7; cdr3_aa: CSARTIQGLDEQYF; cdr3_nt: TGCAGTGCTAGGACAATACAGGGTTTAGACGAGCAGTACTTC
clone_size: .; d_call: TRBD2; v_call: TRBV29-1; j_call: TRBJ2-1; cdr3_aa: CSASPSGSPDEQFF; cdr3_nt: TGCAGCGCTAGTCCTAGCGGGAGTCCCGATGAGCAGTTCTTC
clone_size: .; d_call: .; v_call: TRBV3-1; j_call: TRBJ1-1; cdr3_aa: CASSPRQAWEAFF; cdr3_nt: TGTGCCAGCAGCCCCCGACAGGCCTGGGAAGCTTTCTTT
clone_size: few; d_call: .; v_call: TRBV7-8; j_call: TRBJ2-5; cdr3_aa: CASSTIDRGLETQYF; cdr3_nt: TGTGCCAGCAGCACGATCGATAGGGGGTTGGAGACCCAGTACTTC
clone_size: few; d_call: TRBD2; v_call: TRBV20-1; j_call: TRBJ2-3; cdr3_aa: CSAFSGRVQTDTQYF; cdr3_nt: TGCAGTGCTTTTAGCGGGAGGGTCCAAACAGATACGCAGTATTTT
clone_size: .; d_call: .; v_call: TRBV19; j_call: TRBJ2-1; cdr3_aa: CASSSPTRAVYNEQFF; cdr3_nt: TGTGCCAGTAGTTCTCCCACCAGGGCCGTTTACAATGAGCAGTTCTTC
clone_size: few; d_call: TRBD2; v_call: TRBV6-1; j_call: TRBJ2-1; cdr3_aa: CASTGGSYIEQFF; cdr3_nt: TGTGCCAGCACGGGCGGGAGTTACATTGAGCAGTTCTTC
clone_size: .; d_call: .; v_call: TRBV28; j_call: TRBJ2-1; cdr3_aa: CASSSIAEGNEQFF; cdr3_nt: TGTGCCAGCAGTTCAATAGCTGAGGGCAATGAGCAGTTCTTC
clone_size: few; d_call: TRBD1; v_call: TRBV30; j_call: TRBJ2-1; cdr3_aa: CAWSRNRGSSPYSSYNEQFF; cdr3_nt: TGTGCCTGGTCAAGAAACAGGGGATCATCTCCTTATAGCTCCTACAATGAGCAGTTCTTC
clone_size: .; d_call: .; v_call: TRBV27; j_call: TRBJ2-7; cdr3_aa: CASSLLPSGDSYEQYF; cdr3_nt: TGTGCCAGCAGTTTACTCCCCTCCGGGGACTCCTACGAGCAGTACTTC
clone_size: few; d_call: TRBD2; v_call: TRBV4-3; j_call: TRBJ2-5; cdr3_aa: CASSLKIAGGETQYF; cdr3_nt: TGCGCCAGCAGCCTCAAAATAGCGGGAGGTGAGACCCAGTACTTC
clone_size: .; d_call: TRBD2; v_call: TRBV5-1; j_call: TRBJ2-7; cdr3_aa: CASSPSGRNFYEQYF; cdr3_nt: TGCGCCAGCAGTCCAAGCGGGAGAAATTTCTACGAGCAGTACTTC
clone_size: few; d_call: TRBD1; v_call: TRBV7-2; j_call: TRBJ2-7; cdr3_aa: CASSVTGSDYEQYF; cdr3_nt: TGTGCCAGCAGCGTGACAGGGTCAGACTACGAGCAGTACTTC